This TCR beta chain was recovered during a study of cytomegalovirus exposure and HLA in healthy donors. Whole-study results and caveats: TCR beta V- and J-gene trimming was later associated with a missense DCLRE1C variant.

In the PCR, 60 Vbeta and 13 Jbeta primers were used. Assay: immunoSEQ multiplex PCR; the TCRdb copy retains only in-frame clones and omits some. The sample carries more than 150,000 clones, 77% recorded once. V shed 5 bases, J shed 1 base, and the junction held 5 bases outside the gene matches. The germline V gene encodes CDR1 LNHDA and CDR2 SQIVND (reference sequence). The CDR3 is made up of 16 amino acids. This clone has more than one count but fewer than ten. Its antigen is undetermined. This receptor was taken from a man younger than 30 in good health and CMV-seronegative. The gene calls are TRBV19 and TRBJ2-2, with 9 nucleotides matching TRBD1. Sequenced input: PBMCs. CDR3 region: CASSPLGQGNTGELFF. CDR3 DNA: TGTGCCAGTAGTCCGCTGGGACAGGGGAACACCGGGGAGCTGTTTTTT.